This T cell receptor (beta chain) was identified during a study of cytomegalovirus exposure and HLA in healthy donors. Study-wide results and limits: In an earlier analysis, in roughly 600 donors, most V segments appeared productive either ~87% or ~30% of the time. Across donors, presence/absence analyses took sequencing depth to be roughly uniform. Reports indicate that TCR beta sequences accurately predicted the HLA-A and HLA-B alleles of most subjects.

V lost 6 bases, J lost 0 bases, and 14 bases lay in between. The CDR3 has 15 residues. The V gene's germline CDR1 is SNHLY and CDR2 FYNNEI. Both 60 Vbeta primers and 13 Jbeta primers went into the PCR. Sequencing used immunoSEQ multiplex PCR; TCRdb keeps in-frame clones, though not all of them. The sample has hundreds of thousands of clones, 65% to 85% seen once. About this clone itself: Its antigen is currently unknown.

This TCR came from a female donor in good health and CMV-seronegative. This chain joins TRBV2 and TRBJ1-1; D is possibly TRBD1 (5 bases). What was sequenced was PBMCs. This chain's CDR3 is CASRGARQLNTEAFF. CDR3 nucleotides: TGTGCCAGCAGAGGTGCTCGACAGCTGAACACTGAAGCTTTCTTT.